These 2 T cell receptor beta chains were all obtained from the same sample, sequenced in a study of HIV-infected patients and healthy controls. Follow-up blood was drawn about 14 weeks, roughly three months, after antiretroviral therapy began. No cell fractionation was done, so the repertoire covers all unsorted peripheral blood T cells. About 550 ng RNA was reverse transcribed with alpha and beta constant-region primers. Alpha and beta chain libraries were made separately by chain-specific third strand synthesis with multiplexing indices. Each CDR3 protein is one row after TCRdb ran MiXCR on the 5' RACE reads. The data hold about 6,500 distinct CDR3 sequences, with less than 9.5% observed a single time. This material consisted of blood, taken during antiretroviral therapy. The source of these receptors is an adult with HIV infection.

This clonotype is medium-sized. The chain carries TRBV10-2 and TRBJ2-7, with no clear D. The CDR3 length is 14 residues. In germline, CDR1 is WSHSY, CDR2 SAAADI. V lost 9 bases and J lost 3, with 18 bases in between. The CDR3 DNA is TGCGCCAGTCACAGTGGGGAATTATTCTACGAGCAGTACTTC. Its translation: CASHSGELFYEQYF.

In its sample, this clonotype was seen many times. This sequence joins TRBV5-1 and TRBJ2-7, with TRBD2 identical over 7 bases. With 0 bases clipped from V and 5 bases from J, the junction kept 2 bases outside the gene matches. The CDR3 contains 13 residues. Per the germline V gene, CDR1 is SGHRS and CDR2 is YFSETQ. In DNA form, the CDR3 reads TGCGCCAGCAGCTTGGAGGGGAGGGACGAGCAGTACTTC. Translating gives CASSLEGRDEQYF.